This TCR beta chain was profiled in a study of response to subunit inactivated influenza vaccine. TCRdb re-analysed the RT-PCR reads in MiXCR, keeping a single row per CDR3 protein. Among around 530,000 distinct CDR3 sequences listed, around 11% were seen once. General study findings and limits: New T cells are recruited in small numbers by each seasonal influenza vaccination, according to the authors' suggestion.

As to this clonotype: What it binds is not known.

The CDR3 contains 14 residues. V trimming: 8 bases; J trimming: 0 bases; junction bases outside the gene matches: 4. The germline V gene encodes CDR1 KGHDR and CDR2 SFDVKD. Specimen: PBMCs from blood, collected on the day of vaccination. The sequence came from a man aged 45 to 65 who received an inactivated influenza vaccine. The V call is TRBV24-1, the J call TRBJ2-3, with 7 bases lining up with TRBD1. CDR3 sequence reads: CATKGGSSTDTQYF. CDR3 DNA: TGTGCCACCAAAGGGGGCTCAAGCACAGATACGCAGTATTTT.